A single sample is the source of the 24 T cell receptor beta chains below, sequenced in a study of CD8+CD57+ T cells in acquired aplastic anemia. TCR beta VDJ and CDR3 profiles were obtained from a genomic DNA template. TCRdb reprocessed the reads via MiXCR and lists one record per CDR3 protein. The table has 35,000 to 45,000 distinct CDR3 sequences, approximately 67% seen once. Sequenced: sorted CD4+, CD8+, or CD8+CD57+ T cells (not recorded which) from PBMCs. Receptor source: a human donor in good health, serving as a control.

In its sample, this clonotype was seen a few times. V and J are TRBV7-2 and TRBJ2-7; D uncertain. The CDR3 has 11 residues. V was pared by 4 bases and J by 3 bases, with 4 bases between. CDR1 SGHTA and CDR2 FQGNSA come from the germline V gene. DNA for the CDR3: TGTGCCAGCAGCTCCCGCTACGAGCAGTACTTC. As protein: CASSSRYEQYF.

This clonotype was detected ten times or more. This CDR3 is CASSLEGEQYF. Written as DNA, the CDR3 is TGTGCCAGCAGTTTAGAGGGCGAGCAGTACTTC. This chain connects TRBV12-3 or TRBV12-4 to TRBJ2-7; D is undetermined. Trimming pared 1 base from V and 6 bases from J, leaving 4 bases between. The CDR3 has 11 residues.

The V and J genes are TRBV5-1 and TRBJ1-6; D is possibly TRBD1 (5 bases). Germline V gene data show CDR1 as SGHRS and CDR2 as YFSETQ. V was cut by 3 bases and J by 9 bases, with 16 bases left in between. The CDR3 has 15 amino acids. The CDR3 is CASSSGQGGFSPLHF. CDR3 nucleotide sequence: TGCGCCAGCAGCTCAGGGCAGGGAGGTTTTTCACCCCTCCACTTT.

The gene calls are TRBV9 and TRBJ1-6; a weak D match, TRBD1 (5 bases). Germline V gives CDR1 SGDLS, CDR2 YYNGEE. The CDR3 spans 15 residues. V lost 3 bases and J lost 6, with 13 bases in between. CDR3 in amino acids: CASSALRGGNSPLHF. CDR3 DNA: TGTGCCAGCAGCGCACTTCGGGGGGGTAATTCACCCCTCCACTTT.

The rearrangement joins TRBV19 to TRBJ1-5; D might be TRBD1 (6 bases). Germline V gives CDR1 LNHDA, CDR2 SQIVND (reference sequence). The CDR3 has 14 residues. Trimming took off 3 bases at V and 5 bases at J, with 11 bases between the two ends. The CDR3, as DNA: TGTGCCAGTAGTATGCAGGGGTCGGATCAGCCCCAGCATTTT. This translates into CASSMQGSDQPQHF.

This chain's CDR3 is CSVEVAYEQYF. CDR3 sequence (DNA): TGCAGCGTTGAAGTCGCCTACGAGCAGTACTTC. The gene calls are TRBV29-1 and TRBJ2-7; D gene unclear. This CDR3 is built from 11 residues. The V end was cut by 1 base, the J end by 2 bases, with 3 bases between. Germline lookup yields CDR1 SQVTM and CDR2 ANQGSEA.

There are many counts of this clonotype. The chain carries TRBV12-3 or TRBV12-4 and TRBJ2-7, with D perhaps TRBD1 or TRBD2 (5 bases each). This CDR3 has 14 amino acids. Trimming removed 4 bases from V and 0 bases from J, with 10 bases in between. DNA of the CDR3: TGTGCCAGCAGTTCGTTGGGGGTCTCCTACGAGCAGTACTTC. Protein: CASSSLGVSYEQYF.

In this sample, this clonotype turned up once. The genes are TRBV10-3 and TRBJ2-7; 8 positions agree with TRBD2. Per the germline V gene, CDR1 is ENHRY and CDR2 is SYGVKD. V shed 10 bases, J shed 6 bases, and the junction held 11 bases outside the gene matches. The CDR3 loop spans 13 amino acids. The CDR3 reads CASSLSGSAEQYV. Written as DNA, the CDR3 is TGTGCCAGCAGCTTGAGCGGGAGTGCCGAGCAGTACGTC.

This chain uses TRBV20-1 with TRBJ2-7; the D call may be TRBD1 or TRBD2 (5 bases each). V gave up 5 bases and J gave up 7 bases, with 15 bases separating them. There are 12 residues in the CDR3. Per the germline V gene, CDR1 is DFQATT and CDR2 is SNEGSKA (reference sequence). CDR3 DNA sequence: TGCAGTGCTTCTGGGACCGTGCTTGAGCAGTACTTC. Amino acids: CSASGTVLEQYF.

This chain connects TRBV7-6 to TRBJ1-6; 10 bases are shared with TRBD1. The V segment lost 5 bases and the J segment 5 bases; nucleotides outside the gene matches: 3. CDR3 length: 15 amino acids. Germline values: CDR1 SGHVS, CDR2 FNYEAQ. Here the CDR3 DNA reads TGTGCCAGCAGCCTCGGGACAGGGGATAATTCACCCCTCCACTTT. It is translated as CASSLGTGDNSPLHF.

For this clonotype: Mismatch with germline at one junction end may stem from a read error. V gene TRBV6-4 combines with J gene TRBJ2-2; 7 nucleotides agree with TRBD2. The germline V gene encodes CDR1 MRHNA and CDR2 SNTAGT. The CDR3 has 15 amino acids. CDR3 sequence (DNA): TGTGCCAGCAGTGAGCGCGGGGGAGCGACCGGGGATCTGTTCTTT. Encoded protein: CASSERGGATGDLFF.

This clonotype was seen a few times. The gene calls are TRBV25-1 and TRBJ2-7; D gene ambiguous. Between the trimmed V and J ends, which lost 9 bases and 3 bases, there was a span of 24 bases. The CDR3 loop spans 16 amino acids. Looked up from germline, CDR1 is MGHDK and CDR2 is SYGVNS. CDR3 in amino acids: CARSLRGRNLNYEQYF. The CDR3, as DNA: TGTGCCAGAAGCCTCCGAGGACGGAACCTTAACTACGAGCAGTACTTC.

The chain combines TRBV19 with TRBJ2-7; D not resolved. The length of the CDR3 is 14 residues. Germline assignment: CDR1 LNHDA and CDR2 SQIVND (reference sequence). Trimming took 7 bases from V and 3 from J, leaving 16 bases between them. The CDR3 sequence: CASNPSPGGYEQYF. The CDR3, as DNA: TGTGCCAGTAACCCTTCCCCCGGTGGCTACGAGCAGTACTTC.

This clonotype was observed at least ten times. The chain employs TRBV9 and TRBJ1-4; D is undetermined. CDR3 size: 15 residues. V lost 4 bases to trimming and J lost 8 bases, with 18 bases between them. Germline-derived CDR1 and CDR2 are SGDLS and YYNGEE. The CDR3: CASSPSQNFPEKLFF. The CDR3 bases are TGTGCCAGCAGCCCCTCACAAAATTTCCCGGAAAAACTGTTTTTT.

The chain is built from TRBV29-1 and TRBJ1-1; tentatively, D is TRBD1 (5 bases). This CDR3 comprises 14 residues. V was cut by 5 bases and J by 4 bases, with 17 bases left in between. Looked up from germline, CDR1 is SQVTM and CDR2 is ANQGSEA. CDR3 DNA sequence: TGCAGCGTTCTGGGGGGGTCGGGATCCACTGAAGCTTTCTTT. Translated, it gives CSVLGGSGSTEAFF.

Notes on this clonotype: As the CDR3 is not closed by the conserved phenylalanine or tryptophan, this likely results from a read error. This chain links TRBV12-3 or TRBV12-4 with TRBJ2-1; TRBD1 aligns across 8 bases. V lost 6 bases and J lost 5; bases outside the gene matches: 6. This CDR3 contains 14 residues. For the CDR3, the DNA is TGTGCCAGCAGGGGTGGACAGGGCCACAATGAGCAGTTCCTC. Translating it yields CASRGGQGHNEQFL.

This clonotype was detected a few times. The chain employs TRBV24-1 and TRBJ2-2; D perhaps matches TRBD1 (5 bases). This CDR3 comprises 17 residues. With 5 bases removed from V and 4 bases from J, the gap between germline ends came to 19 bases. Germline V gene lookup returns CDR1 KGHDR and CDR2 SFDVKD. The CDR3 coding sequence is TGTGCCACCAGTGCGCGACAGTTCTCGAAGGGCACCGGGGAGCTGTTTTTT. Translation gives CATSARQFSKGTGELFF.

This rearrangement joins TRBV20-1 to TRBJ1-5; TRBD1 matches at 7 bases. The CDR3 is 13 amino acids. The V segment lost 3 bases and the J segment 3 bases; nucleotides outside the gene matches: 2. Germline CDR1 DFQATT, CDR2 SNEGSKA (reference sequence). CDR3 sequence: CSARTGFNQPQHF. The CDR3 DNA is TGCAGTGCTAGGACAGGGTTCAATCAGCCCCAGCATTTT.

V is TRBV6-5 and J is TRBJ1-2, with D possibly TRBD1 on 5 matching bases. Per germline, CDR1 MNHEY and CDR2 SVGAGI. This CDR3 is 14 amino acids long. The V gene lost 0 bases and the J gene lost 3 bases, with 8 bases spanning the gap. This chain's CDR3 is CASSYSGDYYGYTF. The CDR3 DNA sequence: TGTGCCAGCAGTTACTCCGGGGACTACTATGGCTACACCTTC.

The chain links TRBV4-1 to TRBJ2-7, with 8 positions matching TRBD2. The CDR3 loop spans 18 amino acids. Germline CDR1 is MGHRA and CDR2 is YSYEKL. Trimming at V came to 4 bases and at J to 1 base, leaving 15 bases not matched to a gene. The CDR3 reads CASSLSHTGTRISYEQYF. In DNA, the CDR3 is TGCGCCAGCAGCCTCTCCCATACCGGGACTAGAATATCCTACGAGCAGTACTTC.

The chain recombines TRBV9 with TRBJ1-1; D perhaps matches TRBD1 (6 bases). The CDR3 runs to 14 residues. Germline values: CDR1 SGDLS, CDR2 YYNGEE. Trimming stripped 3 bases from V and 1 base from J, with 10 bases between. This chain's CDR3 is CASSADSRNTEAFF. In DNA form, the CDR3 reads TGTGCCAGCAGCGCGGACAGCCGGAACACTGAAGCTTTCTTT.

This chain connects TRBV25-1 to TRBJ2-1, with TRBD1 identical over 8 bases. Germline V gene data show CDR1 as MGHDK and CDR2 as SYGVNS. The CDR3 length is 16 residues. Unmatched junction bases numbered 9, after V lost 3 bases and J lost 5 bases. Here the CDR3 reads CASSDYRQGPHNEQFF. The DNA of the CDR3 is TGTGCCAGCAGTGACTACAGACAGGGGCCACACAATGAGCAGTTCTTC.

V usage is TRBV20-1 and J usage is TRBJ2-7, with D possibly called TRBD1 or TRBD2 (5 bases each). Trimming left V 5 bases short and J 6 bases short, with 11 bases between. The CDR3 spans 11 residues. The germline CDR1 and CDR2 sequences are DFQATT and SNEGSKA (reference sequence). DNA for the CDR3: TGCAGTGCTGGTGGGACGCCCGAGCAGTACTTC. It codes for CSAGGTPEQYF.

J is TRBJ2-3 and V is TRBV7-6, with 11 bases aligning to TRBD2. CDR3 size: 16 residues. J was trimmed by 2 bases and V by 6 bases; bases with no gene match: 7. The germline V gene has CDR1 SGHVS and CDR2 FNYEAQ. The CDR3, as DNA: TGTGCCAGCAGGCCTACTAGCGGGGGAATCACAGATACGCAGTATTTT. The encoded protein is CASRPTSGGITDTQYF. Variable domain in full (rest from reference TRBV7-6 and TRBJ2-3): GAGVSQSPRYKVTKRGQDVALRCDPISGHVSLYWYRQALGQGPEFLTYFNYEAQQDKSGLPNDRFSAERPEGSISTLTIQRTEQRDSAMYRCASRPTSGGITDTQYFGPGTRLTVL.